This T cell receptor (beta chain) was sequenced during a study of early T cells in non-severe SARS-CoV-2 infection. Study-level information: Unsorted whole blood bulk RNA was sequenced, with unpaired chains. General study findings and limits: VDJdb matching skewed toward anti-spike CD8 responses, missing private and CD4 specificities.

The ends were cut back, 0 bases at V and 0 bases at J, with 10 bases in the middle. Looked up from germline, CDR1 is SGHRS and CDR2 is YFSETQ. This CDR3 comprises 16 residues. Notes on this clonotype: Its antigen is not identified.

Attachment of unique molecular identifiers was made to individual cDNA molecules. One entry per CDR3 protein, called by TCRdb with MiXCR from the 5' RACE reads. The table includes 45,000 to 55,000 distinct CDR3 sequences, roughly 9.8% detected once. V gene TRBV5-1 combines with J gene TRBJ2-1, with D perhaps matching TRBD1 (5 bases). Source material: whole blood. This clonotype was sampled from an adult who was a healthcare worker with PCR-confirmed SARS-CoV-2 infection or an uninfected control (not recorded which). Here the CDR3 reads CASSLGQGGSYNEQFF. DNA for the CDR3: TGCGCCAGCAGCTTGGGCCAGGGTGGCTCCTACAATGAGCAGTTCTTC.